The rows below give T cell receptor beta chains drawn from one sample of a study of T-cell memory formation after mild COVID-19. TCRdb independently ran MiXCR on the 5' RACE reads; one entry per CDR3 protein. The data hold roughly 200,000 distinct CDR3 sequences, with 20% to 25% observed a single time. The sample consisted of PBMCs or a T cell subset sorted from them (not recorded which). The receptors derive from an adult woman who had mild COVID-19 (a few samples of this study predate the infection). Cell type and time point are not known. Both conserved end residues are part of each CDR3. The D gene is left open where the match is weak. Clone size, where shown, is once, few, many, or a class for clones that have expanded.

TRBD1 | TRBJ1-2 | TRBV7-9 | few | TGTGCCAGCAGCTCAGGGGGCTATGGCTACACCTTC | CASSSGGYGYTF
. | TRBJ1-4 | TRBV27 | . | TGTGCCAGCAGCCTGACAGGTGGAGAAGAAAAACTGTTTTTT | CASSLTGGEEKLFF
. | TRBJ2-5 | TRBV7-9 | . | TGTGCCAGCAGCTCCCCAAGGGGGAGAGAGACCCAGTACTTC | CASSSPRGRETQYF
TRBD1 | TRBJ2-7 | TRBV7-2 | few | TGTGCCAGCAGCTTAGCACAGGGGGTGGTGTACGAGCAGTACTTC | CASSLAQGVVYEQYF
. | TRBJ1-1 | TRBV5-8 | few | TGTGCCAGCAGCTCGCAAGCCGTTTTATCTGTTAAGAACACTGAAGCTTTCTTT | CASSSQAVLSVKNTEAFF
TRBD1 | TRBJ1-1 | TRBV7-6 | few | TGTGCCAGCAGCTTAGCTCCAGTTATGGTAGGACAGGGTTCGGTCACTGAAGCTTTCTTT | CASSLAPVMVGQGSVTEAFF
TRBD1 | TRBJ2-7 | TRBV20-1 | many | TGCAGTGCTAGTAAAGGGGGCGAGGTCGACGAGCAGTACTTC | CSASKGGEVDEQYF
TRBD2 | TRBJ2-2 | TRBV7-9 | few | TGTGCCACCGCCGGCGGGGGAGACAACACCGGGGAGCTGTTTTTT | CATAGGGDNTGELFF
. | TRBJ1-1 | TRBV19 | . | TGTGCCAGTAGTATGGGGCAGGCAGGCGCTGAAGCTTTCTTT | CASSMGQAGAEAFF
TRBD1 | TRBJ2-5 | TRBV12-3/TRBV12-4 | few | TGTGCCAGCAGTTTTCTGCAGGGGGCGTTAGAGACCCAGTACTTC | CASSFLQGALETQYF
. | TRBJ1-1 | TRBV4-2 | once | TGTGCCAGCACCCCAAGGGGGGAAACTGAAGCTTTCTTT | CASTPRGETEAFF
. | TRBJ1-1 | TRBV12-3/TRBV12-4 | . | TGTGCCAGCAGTTTTTTTGGCGCTGAAGCTTTCTTT | CASSFFGAEAFF
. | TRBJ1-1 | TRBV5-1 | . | TGCGCCAGCAGCCCGACCCAGACAGTCACTGAAGCTTTCTTT | CASSPTQTVTEAFF
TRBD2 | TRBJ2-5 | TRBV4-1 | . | TGCGCCAGCAGCCAAGGAGAGCGGGGGGTCCAAGAGACCCAGTACTTC | CASSQGERGVQETQYF
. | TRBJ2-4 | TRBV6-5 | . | TGTGCCAGCAGTGCCACTCTCTCGGGTGGGAGAAACATTCAGTACTTC | CASSATLSGGRNIQYF
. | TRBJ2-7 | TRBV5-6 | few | TGTGCCAGCAGCTTCGGTCAGACGGACTACGAGCAGTACTTC | CASSFGQTDYEQYF
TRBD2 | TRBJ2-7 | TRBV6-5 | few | TGTGCCAGCAGCCCCCTGAGAGGCGGGGGTAACGAGCAGTACTTC | CASSPLRGGGNEQYF
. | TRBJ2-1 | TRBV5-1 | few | TGCGCCAGCAGCTTGCGGTGGGAGGGGGGCAATGAGCAGTTCTTC | CASSLRWEGGNEQFF
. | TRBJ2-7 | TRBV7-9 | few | TGTGCCAGCAGCTCAGACCTTTACGGGCGTCAGTACTTC | CASSSDLYGRQYF
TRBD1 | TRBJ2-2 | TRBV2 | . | TGTGCCAGCAGTTCTCAGGGGGTAGGGACCGGGGAGCTGTTTTTT | CASSSQGVGTGELFF
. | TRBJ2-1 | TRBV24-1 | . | TGTGCCACCAGTGTCCGAGGGTACTCCTACAATGAGCAGTTCTTC | CATSVRGYSYNEQFF
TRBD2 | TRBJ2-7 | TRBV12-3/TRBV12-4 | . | TGTGCCAGCAGTCCTAGCGGGCAGAACTACGAGCAGTACTTC | CASSPSGQNYEQYF
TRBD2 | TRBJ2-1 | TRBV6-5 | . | TGTGCCAGCAGTTACTCGGAACTAGCGGGAGGCGGCTCCTACAATGAGCAGTTCTTC | CASSYSELAGGGSYNEQFF
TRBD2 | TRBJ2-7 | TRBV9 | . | TGTGCCAGCAGCGTAGGCGGGAGGGGCGAGCAGTACTTC | CASSVGGRGEQYF
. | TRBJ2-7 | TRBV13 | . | TGTGCCAGCAGCTCGAGGGGTAGCGACGAGCAGTACTTC | CASSSRGSDEQYF
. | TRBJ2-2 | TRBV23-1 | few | TGCGCCAGCACCTACAGGGATGACACCGGGGAGCTGTTTTTT | CASTYRDDTGELFF
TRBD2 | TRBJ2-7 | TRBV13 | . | TGTGCCAGCAGCCCCCGGGGAAGCGGGAGGTCCTACGAGCAGTACTTC | CASSPRGSGRSYEQYF
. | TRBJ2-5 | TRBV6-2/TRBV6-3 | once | TGTGCCAGCAGTTACCTCCAGAGCCAAGAGACCCAGTACTTC | CASSYLQSQETQYF
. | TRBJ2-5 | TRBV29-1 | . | TGCAGCGTTGAGTCGGGGATCCAAGAGACCCAGTACTTC | CSVESGIQETQYF
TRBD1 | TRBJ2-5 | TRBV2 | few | TGTGCCAGCAGTGATCGTGGAGGACAGGGGGCACTCGGAGAGACCCAGTACTTC | CASSDRGGQGALGETQYF
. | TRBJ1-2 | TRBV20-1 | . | TGCAGTGCTCTACCATCGGTCTCTTATGGCTACACCTTC | CSALPSVSYGYTF
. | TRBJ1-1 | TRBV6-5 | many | TGTGCCAGCAGTTACTCGGGGCTGGGGAACACTGAAGCTTTCTTT | CASSYSGLGNTEAFF
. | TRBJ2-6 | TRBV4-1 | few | TGCGCCAGCAGCCAAGGATTCGGCTCCGGGGCCAACGTCCTGACTTTC | CASSQGFGSGANVLTF
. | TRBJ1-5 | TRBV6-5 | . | TGTGCCAGCAGTTATGGCTGGGGTGAGCCCCAGCATTTT | CASSYGWGEPQHF
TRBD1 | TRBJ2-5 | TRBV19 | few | TGTGCCAGTAGTTCAAGGGACAGTGGACAAGAGACCCAGTACTTC | CASSSRDSGQETQYF
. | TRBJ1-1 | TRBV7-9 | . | TGTGCCAGCACCGTTACCCTGAACACTGAAGCTTTCTTT | CASTVTLNTEAFF
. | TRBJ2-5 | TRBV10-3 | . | TGTGCCATCAGTGAGACTCAAGAGACCCAGTACTTC | CAISETQETQYF
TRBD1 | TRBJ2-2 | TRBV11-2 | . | TGTGCCAGCAGCCGACAGGGGGCGGCCGGGGAGCTGTTTTTT | CASSRQGAAGELFF
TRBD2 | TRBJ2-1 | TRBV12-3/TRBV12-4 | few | TGTGCCAGCAGCGACGCTAGCGGGGCCGGACATGAGCAGTTCTTC | CASSDASGAGHEQFF
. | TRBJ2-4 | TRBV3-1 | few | TGTGCCAGCAGCCACTATTTATCGGGGGAGTGGGACAAAAACATTCAGTACTTC | CASSHYLSGEWDKNIQYF
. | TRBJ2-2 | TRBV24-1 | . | TGTGCCACCATGTCCGGCGGAGCGAACACCGGGGAGCTGTTTTTT | CATMSGGANTGELFF
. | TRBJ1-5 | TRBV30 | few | TGTGCCTGGAGTGTGGGCAGGAATCAGCCCCAGCATTTT | CAWSVGRNQPQHF
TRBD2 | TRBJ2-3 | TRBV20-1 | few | TGCAGTGCTAGAGGGCTAGCGGGGCCCACAGATACGCAGTATTTT | CSARGLAGPTDTQYF
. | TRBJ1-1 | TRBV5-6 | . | TGTGCCAGCAGCTTGGCGGTTTCAGTGGCGCACAATGAAGCTTTCTTT | CASSLAVSVAHNEAFF
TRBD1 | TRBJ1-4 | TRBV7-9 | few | TGTGCCAGCAGCTTAGCGGGACAGGGGGCAGGCGAAAAACTGTTTTTT | CASSLAGQGAGEKLFF
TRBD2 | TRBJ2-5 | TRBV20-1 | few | TGCAGTGCTAGAGATCCCGCTGCTAGCGGGAGTTTGTTGGAGACCCAGTACTTC | CSARDPAASGSLLETQYF
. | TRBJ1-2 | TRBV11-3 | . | TGTGCCAGCAGCTCCCGGACCCCGGGGGCAACTAACTATGGCTACACCTTC | CASSSRTPGATNYGYTF
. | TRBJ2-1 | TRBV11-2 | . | TGTGCCAGCAGCTTAGGGCCCTCTGTTCAGCAGTTCTTC | CASSLGPSVQQFF
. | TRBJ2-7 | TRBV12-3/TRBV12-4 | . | TGTGCCAGCAGTGGAGGGTTCCCCTACGAGCAGTACTTC | CASSGGFPYEQYF
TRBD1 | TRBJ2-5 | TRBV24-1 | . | TGTGCCACCAGTGACCTTGGGACAGGACAAGAGACCCAGTACTTC | CATSDLGTGQETQYF
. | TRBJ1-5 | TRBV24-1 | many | TGTGCCACCAGTGATTCCCAGGACGTATGGGCCCTCAATCAGCCCCAGCATTTT | CATSDSQDVWALNQPQHF
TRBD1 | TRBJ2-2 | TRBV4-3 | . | TGCGCCAGCAGCCGCCTTGGCTCCCGGACAGGGACGTCCGGGGAGCTGTTTTTT | CASSRLGSRTGTSGELFF
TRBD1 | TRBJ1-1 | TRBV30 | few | TGTGCCTGGAGCCTACAACTCGGGACAGCTGAAGCTTTCTTT | CAWSLQLGTAEAFF